The sequence of this T cell receptor beta chain was determined in a study of CD8+ T cells in alopecia areata. Germline V gene data show CDR1 as LNHDA and CDR2 as SQIVND (reference sequence). CDR3 length: 15 amino acids. V trimming: 3 bases; J trimming: 2 bases; junction bases outside the gene matches: 1. Once RNA had been extracted, it was reverse transcribed into cDNA to act as the sequencing template. This table comes from immunoSEQ multiplex PCR, and its TCRdb copy is limited to in-frame clones, with some not included. The repertoire holds 100,000 to 150,000 clones, with roughly 58% as singletons. Treatment in this sample: oral pan-JAK inhibitor, 5-10 mg twice daily.

The source of this sequence is a human donor with alopecia areata. Sequenced material: CD8+ T cells sorted from blood, taken at week 4, from a patient treated with tofacitinib. The gene calls are TRBV19 and TRBJ1-5; 10 bases agree with TRBD1. CDR3 in DNA: TGTGCCAGTAGTATCGGACAGGGGGGCAATCAGCCCCAGCATTTT. Encoded protein: CASSIGQGGNQPQHF.